The 15 T cell receptor beta chains reported below all come from one sample, sequenced in a study of memory CD4+ T cells and cytomegalovirus serostatus. The assay was immunoSEQ multiplex PCR, and TCRdb's table has in-frame clones only and misses some. In the table there are 52,000 or so clones, 70% to 80% of which are singletons. Single viable CD3+CD4+CD8-CD45RO+ cells were sorted as the memory CD4+ T cells. Sequencing input: memory CD4+ T cells from blood. All receptors derive from an adult in good health and CMV-seronegative.

CDR3 region: CASSQGGGSYGYTF. The CDR3 DNA follows: TGTGCCAGCAGCCAGGGGGGCGGGAGCTATGGCTACACCTTC. The chain couples TRBV5-6 to TRBJ1-2, with TRBD1 identical over 7 bases. The CDR3 totals 14 residues. CDR1 is SGHDT and CDR2 is YYEEEE in the germline V gene. Trimming at V came to 4 bases and at J to 4 bases, leaving 7 bases not matched to a gene.

This sequence joins TRBV7-9 and TRBJ1-4; tentative D call: TRBD1 (6 bases). The CDR3 spans 18 residues. Trimming left V 5 bases short and J 0 bases short, with 19 bases between. Germline CDR1 SEHNR, CDR2 FQNEAQ (reference sequence). CDR3 sequence reads: CASSRRANRAATNEKLFF. CDR3 nucleotide sequence: TGTGCCAGCAGCCGACGGGCGAACAGGGCCGCAACTAATGAAAAACTGTTTTTT.

CDR3 residues: CASREAGGATNTGELFF. Written as DNA, the CDR3 is TGTGCCAGCAGAGAAGCGGGGGGGGCTACGAACACCGGGGAGCTGTTTTTT. The genes are TRBV13 and TRBJ2-2, with 10 bases lining up with TRBD2. Germline V gene lookup returns CDR1 PRHDT and CDR2 FYEKMQ (reference sequence). The V and J ends lost 6 bases and 0 bases, in that order; junction bases with no gene match: 7. The CDR3 sequence is 17 residues long.

This chain links TRBV6-5 with TRBJ1-1; D remains unclear. The CDR3 contains 14 residues. Trimming shortened V by 6 bases and J by 1 base, and 12 bases separated the two germline ends. Germline V gives CDR1 MNHEY, CDR2 SVGAGI. Written as DNA, the CDR3 is TGTGCCAGCAGCTCCGCAGGTGGGAACACTGAAGCTTTCTTT. Protein product: CASSSAGGNTEAFF.

The V gene is TRBV4-2, the J gene TRBJ2-5, with 8 positions matching TRBD2. Germline trimming cut 4 bases from V and 5 bases from J; bases unmatched to any gene: 12. Germline CDR1 is LGHNA and CDR2 is YNFKEQ. This CDR3 comprises 16 residues. The CDR3 DNA follows: TGTGCCAGCAGCCCCCTCCTAGCGGGTCGCCGGGAGACCCAGTACTTC. Its translation: CASSPLLAGRRETQYF.

This clone was picked up a small number of times. The chain employs TRBV11-3 and TRBJ2-1, with TRBD1 matching over 7 bases. Losses at the gene ends were 6 bases for V and 9 bases for J; bases not matched to a gene: 8. The CDR3 is 13 residues long. The germline gives CDR1 SGHNT, CDR2 YENEEA. CDR3 nucleotide sequence: TGTGCCAGCAGTGCCCTGACAGGGAGTGAGCAGTTCTTC. Protein product: CASSALTGSEQFF.

V gene TRBV11-2 combines with J gene TRBJ2-2; no definite D call. This CDR3 spans 14 amino acids. V was pared by 5 bases and J by 4 bases, with 11 bases between. Germline V gene sequence: CDR1 SGHAT, CDR2 FQNNGV. CDR3 bases: TGTGCCAGCAGCCCAGGCCGTTCCACCGGGGAGCTGTTTTTT. Amino acid sequence: CASSPGRSTGELFF.

This sequence joins TRBV5-6 and TRBJ2-2; 8 bases line up with TRBD1. The CDR3 sequence is 18 residues long. V was pared by 2 bases and J by 6 bases, with 15 bases of the junction left unmatched. Germline lookup yields CDR1 SGHDT and CDR2 YYEEEE. The CDR3 DNA reads as TGTGCCAGCAGCTTCTTGCGTCCGGGACAGGTTTTTCCCGGGGAGCTGTTTTTT. The encoded protein is CASSFLRPGQVFPGELFF.

The rearrangement uses TRBV4-3 and TRBJ2-5; D is unclear. V was pared by 0 bases and J by 1 base, with 9 bases between. This CDR3 is built from 15 residues. The germline CDR1 and CDR2 sequences are LGHNA and YSLEER. This chain's CDR3 is CASSQDRRLQETQYF. The DNA of the CDR3 is TGCGCCAGCAGCCAAGACAGGCGCCTCCAAGAGACCCAGTACTTC.

This clone came up a few times. The rearrangement uses TRBV29-1 and TRBJ1-1, with 8 bases aligning to TRBD1. The CDR3 length is 14 residues. The J segment lost 5 bases and the V segment lost 6 bases, leaving 11 bases of the junction unmatched. The germline V gene encodes CDR1 SQVTM and CDR2 ANQGSEA. The CDR3 protein is CSVIMVQGGTEAFF. The CDR3 nucleotides are TGCAGCGTCATTATGGTACAGGGGGGGACTGAAGCTTTCTTT.

This rearrangement joins TRBV5-1 to TRBJ2-5; D could derive from TRBD1 or TRBD2 (5 bases each). The CDR3 loop spans 15 amino acids. CDR1 is SGHRS, CDR2 YFSETQ, per germline. Deletions cut 4 bases from V and 2 bases from J, with 15 bases between. The CDR3 spells CASSPRDGLQETQYF. CDR3 bases: TGCGCCAGCAGCCCTCGGGACGGACTTCAAGAGACCCAGTACTTC.

The V and J genes are TRBV11-3 and TRBJ2-3, with unresolved D. This CDR3 is built from 13 residues. Germline V lookup: CDR1 SGHNT, CDR2 YENEEA. V lost 0 bases and J lost 8, with 9 bases in between. The CDR3 reads CASSLEGIGTQYF. CDR3 DNA: TGTGCCAGCAGCTTAGAAGGAATCGGTACGCAGTATTTT.

This clone was observed a single time. The rearrangement uses TRBV7-9 and TRBJ1-3; possibly TRBD1 for D (5 bases). The germline V gene has CDR1 SEHNR and CDR2 FQNEAQ (reference sequence). V gave up 5 bases and J gave up 0 bases, with 8 bases separating them. This CDR3 is 14 amino acids long. The CDR3 sequence is CASSTRDSGNTIYF. Written as DNA, the CDR3 is TGTGCCAGCAGCACCAGGGACTCTGGAAACACCATATATTTT.

This clone was found once. The chain has TRBV6-1 and TRBJ2-2; tentatively, D is TRBD2 (5 bases). V lost 7 bases, J lost 5 bases, and 14 bases lay in between. The CDR3 has 14 amino acids. Germline CDR1 reads MNHNS; CDR2 reads SASEGT. The CDR3 DNA sequence: TGTGCCAGCATTCCCTCCCCGGGGACCGGGGAGCTGTTTTTT. Translating it yields CASIPSPGTGELFF.

The V call is TRBV5-6, the J call TRBJ2-5; 8 nucleotides agree with TRBD2. After removal of 4 bases from V and 5 bases from J, the junction contained 10 bases not matched to a gene. The CDR3 spans 15 residues. Germline assignment: CDR1 SGHDT and CDR2 YYEEEE. The CDR3 DNA reads as TGTGCCAGCAGCCTGAAGACCGGGACTAGGGAGACCCAGTACTTC. This encodes CASSLKTGTRETQYF.